This T cell receptor beta chain was sequenced during a study of T cell responses to AZD1222 COVID-19 vaccine. A remark on this clone: Its antigen is undetermined.

Overall study results and limits: No day 14 peak samples; only post-peak repertoires were characterized. Variant regions that are unmutated are reportedly the target of nearly half of spike-specific TCRs. Among the donors, most were white British and more were female, and clonal diversity was possibly underestimated.

The germline CDR1 and CDR2 sequences are SEHNR and FQNEAQ (reference sequence). V lost 3 bases, J lost 7 bases, and 12 bases lay in between. The CDR3 has 14 residues. Using immunoSEQ multiplex PCR, the repertoire was profiled, and TCRdb retains in-frame clones only, with some absent. Here the sample spans 75,000 to 95,000 clones, roughly 89% being singletons. This sequence originates from an adult in good health. The sequencing here drew on peripheral blood, taken on day 0 of MenACWY control vaccination. The chain couples TRBV7-9 to TRBJ1-4, with D tentatively TRBD1 (6 bases). In DNA, the CDR3 is TGTGCCAGCAGCTTCGCAGGGGCTAGTGAAAAACTGTTTTTT. Encoded protein: CASSFAGASEKLFF. Filled out from reference TRBV7-9 and TRBJ1-4, the complete variable domain reads DTGVSQNPRHKITKRGQNVTFRCDPISEHNRLYWYRQTLGQGPEFLTYFQNEAQLEKSRLLSDRFSAERPKGSFSTLEIQRTEQGDSAMYLCASSFAGASEKLFFGSGTQLSVL.